Sequencing of this T cell receptor beta chain was carried out in a study of blood T cell repertoires in COVID-19. The wider study: The origin of the acute and convalescent COVID-19 samples was the United States, Italy and Spain. Nucleic acid was either cDNA or gDNA, and it came from T cells, B-cell-depleted T cells, or PBMCs.

The count of this clone is one. As handled by the study authors: Amplified reference gene primers provided the basis for estimating nucleated cell counts. Sequencing used immunoSEQ multiplex PCR; TCRdb keeps in-frame clones, though not all of them. The V and J calls and clone size were taken over from that table, and D and trimming were inferred from the DNA. The data contain 35,000 to 45,000 clones, around 80% of them singletons. The specimen was peripheral blood. The TCR originated in a man between 60 and 70 years old with acute or convalescent COVID-19.

CDR3 residues: CSGGAGAYEQYF. CDR3 in DNA: TGCAGCGGTGGAGCGGGAGCCTACGAGCAGTACTTC. The chain links TRBV29-1 to TRBJ2-7; 8 bases line up with TRBD2. The CDR3 spans 12 residues. Unmatched junction bases numbered 4, after V lost 7 bases and J lost 2 bases. Germline CDR1 is SQVTM and CDR2 is ANQGSEA.